The 23 T cell receptor beta chains below were found in one sample sequenced in a study of shared clonotypes between healthy human individuals. Naive CD8 cells lacked CD45RO and underwent positive selection for CCR7, leaving out terminally differentiated effector memory CD45RA+ cells. Profiled with immunoSEQ multiplex PCR; TCRdb holds only in-frame clones, not every one. This table holds about 2 million clones, about 95% found once. Sequenced: naive CD8+ T cells sorted from blood. The receptors shown here come from a man aged 18-30 years in good health.

The V gene is TRBV6-1, the J gene TRBJ2-3; 8 bases line up with TRBD2. With V trimmed by 0 bases and J by 3 bases, 8 bases remained unmatched. The germline V gene has CDR1 MNHNS and CDR2 SASEGT. CDR3 length equals 17 residues. The CDR3 is CASSEALLAGSTDTQYF. CDR3 in DNA: TGTGCCAGCAGTGAAGCCCTTCTAGCGGGCTCTACAGATACGCAGTATTTT.

The rearrangement joins TRBV10-2 to TRBJ2-5; D is ambiguous. V was shortened by 2 bases and J by 4 bases, with 11 bases between the two germline ends. CDR3 size: 14 residues. CDR1 is WSHSY and CDR2 is SAAADI in the germline V gene. This CDR3 is CASSETSAAETQYF. As DNA, the CDR3 is TGCGCCAGCAGTGAGACCAGTGCGGCAGAGACCCAGTACTTC.

The J gene is TRBJ2-7, the V gene TRBV27; D may be TRBD1 (6 bases). Trimming removed 5 bases at V and 2 bases at J, with 16 bases between. The CDR3 is 15 residues long. Germline assignment: CDR1 MNHEY and CDR2 SMNVEV (reference sequence). CDR3 sequence: CASSLTGFAAYEQYF. CDR3 in DNA: TGTGCCAGCAGTCTCACAGGGTTCGCCGCCTACGAGCAGTACTTC.

The rearrangement uses TRBV5-1 and TRBJ2-7; tentative D call: TRBD1 (6 bases). This CDR3 is built from 13 residues. CDR1 and CDR2 from the germline V gene are SGHRS and YFSETQ. The V end lost 8 bases, the J end lost 2 bases, and 14 bases lay between the germline ends. This CDR3 is CASSQGSPYEQYF. The CDR3 bases are TGCGCCAGTTCACAGGGAAGCCCCTACGAGCAGTACTTC.

The chain carries TRBV12-1 and TRBJ1-1; TRBD1 is the table's D call, not checked against the DNA. TRBV12-1 represents a pseudogene. This CDR3 region has 15 residues. This CDR3 reads CASTQDRELGTEAFF. The CDR3 region has the DNA TGTGCCAGCACCCAGGACAGGGAGCTTGGCACTGAAGCTTTCTTT.

This sequence joins TRBV9 and TRBJ1-2; D not certain. The length of the CDR3 is 12 residues. Germline V gives CDR1 SGDLS, CDR2 YYNGEE. Between the trimmed V and J ends, which lost 0 bases and 6 bases, there was a span of 6 bases. The CDR3 loop is CASSVVFDGYTF. DNA of the CDR3: TGTGCCAGCAGCGTAGTTTTTGATGGCTACACCTTC.

The V call is TRBV27, the J call TRBJ1-1, with D possibly TRBD1 on 5 matching bases. CDR1 is MNHEY and CDR2 is SMNVEV in the germline V gene (reference sequence). V was shortened by 11 bases and J by 7 bases, with 14 bases between the two germline ends. The CDR3 totals 11 residues. CDR3 in DNA: TGTGCCTCGCGGGGGGGTTATGAAGCTTTCTTT. Protein product: CASRGGYEAFF.

The rearrangement links TRBV30 to TRBJ2-7; D ambiguous. The length of the CDR3 is 15 residues. Trimming cost V 1 base and J 4 bases, with 17 bases left between them. Germline V gene lookup returns CDR1 GTSNPN and CDR2 SVGIG (reference sequence). The CDR3: CAWSGEGPKIYEQYF. The CDR3, as DNA: TGTGCCTGGAGTGGTGAAGGACCCAAGATATACGAGCAGTACTTC.

The chain employs TRBV29-1 and TRBJ2-1; perhaps TRBD1 as D (5 bases). CDR3 length: 15 amino acids. Germline values: CDR1 SQVTM, CDR2 ANQGSEA. Trimming removed 4 bases from V and 8 bases from J, with 21 bases in between. The CDR3 bases are TGCAGCGTTGTTGGGGCCATCGAAATGTGGGATGAGCAGTTCTTC. Its protein product is CSVVGAIEMWDEQFF.

This chain connects TRBV5-1 to TRBJ2-7, with 8 bases matching TRBD2. CDR1 is SGHRS, CDR2 YFSETQ, per germline. The CDR3 totals 17 residues. V gave up 3 bases and J gave up 0 bases; unmatched junction bases: 11. The CDR3 DNA reads as TGCGCCAGCAGCTCTTCCGGGGTAGCGGGGTTCTCCTACGAGCAGTACTTC. Its translation: CASSSSGVAGFSYEQYF.

This chain joins TRBV14 and TRBJ2-7; TRBD2 matches 8 bases. Germline V lookup: CDR1 SGHDN, CDR2 FVKESK. The length of the CDR3 is 14 residues. With V trimmed by 7 bases and J by 3 bases, 8 bases remained unmatched. The CDR3 coding sequence is TGTGCCAGCACCCCTGCCGGGAGGGGCTACGAGCAGTACTTC. This encodes CASTPAGRGYEQYF. The whole variable domain, remainder taken from reference TRBV14 and TRBJ2-7, is EAGVTQFPSHSVIEKGQTVTLRCDPISGHDNLYWYRRVMGKEIKFLLHFVKESKQDESGMPNNRFLAERTGGTYSTLKVQPAELEDSGVYFCASTPAGRGYEQYFGPGTRLTVT.

The chain uses TRBV30 and TRBJ2-7, with 7 bases matching TRBD2. The germline V gene encodes CDR1 GTSNPN and CDR2 SVGIG (reference sequence). Losses at the gene ends were 0 bases for V and 2 bases for J; bases not matched to a gene: 10. CDR3 size: 16 residues. The CDR3: CAWSVLPLADPYEQYF. The CDR3 DNA reads TGTGCCTGGAGTGTACTCCCTCTAGCGGATCCCTACGAGCAGTACTTC. The entire variable domain, with the rest obtained from reference TRBV30 and TRBJ2-7, is as follows: SQTIHQWPATLVQPVGSPLSLECTVEGTSNPNLYWYRQAAGRGLQLLFYSVGIGQISSEVPQNLSASRPQDRQFILSSKKLLLSDSGFYLCAWSVLPLADPYEQYFGPGTRLTVT.

The rearrangement links TRBV11-2 to TRBJ2-7; 10 bases agree with TRBD1. The CDR3 spans 14 residues. V shed 1 base and J 6 bases; nucleotides not matched to a gene: 3. Germline CDR1 and CDR2: SGHAT and FQNNGV. In DNA, the CDR3 is TGTGCCAGCAGCTTAGCCGGGACAGGGGTCGAGCAGTACTTC. Translated, it gives CASSLAGTGVEQYF.

The chain has TRBV4-3 and TRBJ1-1; TRBD1 matches 7 bases. Germline CDR1 is LGHNA and CDR2 is YSLEER. CDR3 length: 15 residues. Trimming removed 0 bases from V and 4 bases from J; junction bases left unmatched: 5. The CDR3 spells CASSQDSSGGTEAFF. The CDR3 DNA is TGCGCCAGCAGCCAAGATTCTTCAGGGGGCACTGAAGCTTTCTTT.

The chain carries TRBV27 and TRBJ1-2; possibly TRBD1 for D (6 bases). V lost 5 bases to trimming and J lost 4 bases, with 17 bases between them. The CDR3 runs to 15 residues. Germline V gene lookup returns CDR1 MNHEY and CDR2 SMNVEV (reference sequence). As DNA, the CDR3 is TGTGCCAGCAGTCCAGGGGCGGGGGGCTTCTATGGCTACACCTTC. Protein: CASSPGAGGFYGYTF.

V is TRBV10-2 and J is TRBJ2-3, with 9 bases matching TRBD1. The CDR3 is 16 residues long. The ends lost 2 bases at V and 6 bases at J; junction bases unmatched: 9. Looked up from germline, CDR1 is WSHSY and CDR2 is SAAADI. The chain's CDR3 is CASSEIIWDRDDTQYF. CDR3 bases: TGCGCCAGCAGTGAGATCATATGGGACAGGGATGATACGCAGTATTTT.

The genes are TRBV13 and TRBJ1-5; 8 bases align to TRBD1. Germline V gene lookup returns CDR1 PRHDT and CDR2 FYEKMQ (reference sequence). The CDR3 sequence is 15 residues long. Trimming took 5 bases from V and 4 from J; bases not matched to a gene: 7. The CDR3 DNA is TGTGCCAGCAGCCGGCGAGACAGGGGAAATCAGCCCCAGCATTTT. Translated, it gives CASSRRDRGNQPQHF. The whole variable domain, filled in from reference TRBV13 and TRBJ1-5, reads AAGVIQSPRHLIKEKRETATLKCYPIPRHDTVYWYQQGPGQDPQFLISFYEKMQSDKGSIPDRFSAQQFSDYHSELNMSSLELGDSALYFCASSRRDRGNQPQHFGDGTRLSIL.

The genes are TRBV2 and TRBJ1-3; no clear D gene. The CDR3 has 14 amino acids. V lost 7 bases and J lost 0, with 10 bases in between. CDR1 is SNHLY, CDR2 FYNNEI, per germline. This CDR3 reads CASIGTYSGNTIYF. The CDR3 nucleotides are TGTGCCAGCATTGGAACGTACTCTGGAAACACCATATATTTT.

This chain uses TRBV30 with TRBJ2-7; D unresolved. The germline gives CDR1 GTSNPN, CDR2 SVGIG (reference sequence). This CDR3 spans 13 amino acids. V was trimmed by 5 bases and J by 6 bases, leaving 17 bases between them. In DNA form, the CDR3 reads TGTGCCTGGGAAGGACCCACCCCCGGCGAGCAGTACTTC. This codes for CAWEGPTPGEQYF.

The rearrangement links TRBV28 to TRBJ2-3, with TRBD2 identical over 7 bases. The CDR3 spans 18 residues. Germline CDR1 and CDR2: MDHEN and SYDVKM. With 3 bases clipped from V and 0 bases from J, the junction kept 12 bases outside the gene matches. The CDR3 DNA reads as TGTGCCAGCAGTTTGCGAGGGTCTAGCGGAGCTAGCACAGATACGCAGTATTTT. Translated: CASSLRGSSGASTDTQYF.

The chain carries TRBV7-9 and TRBJ2-3; maybe TRBD1 (6 bases). The V gene lost 2 bases and the J gene lost 1 base, with 10 bases spanning the gap. Germline CDR1 reads SEHNR; CDR2 reads FQNEAQ (reference sequence). This CDR3 region has 15 residues. The CDR3 coding sequence is TGTGCCAGCAGCTTATTCTCAGGGGGCACAGATACGCAGTATTTT. It translates to CASSLFSGGTDTQYF.

A word on this clone: Additional DNA sequences in this sample encode the identical CDR3. J is TRBJ1-2 and V is TRBV29-1; D is unclear. The CDR3 loop spans 10 amino acids. Germline V gives CDR1 SQVTM, CDR2 ANQGSEA. Between the trimmed V and J ends, which lost 6 bases and 8 bases, there was a span of 10 bases. CDR3: CSVESNGYTF. CDR3 nucleotide sequence: TGCAGCGTCGAGTCCAACGGCTACACCTTC.

V gene TRBV11-2 combines with J gene TRBJ1-2; D not certain. This CDR3 spans 15 amino acids. V was cut by 2 bases and J by 4 bases, with 14 bases left in between. The V gene's germline CDR1 is SGHAT and CDR2 FQNNGV. The CDR3 DNA reads TGTGCCAGCAGCTTACCTGGGAGGGAGGGCTATGGCTACACCTTC. Its protein product is CASSLPGREGYGYTF.